Below, 10 T cell receptor beta chains from the same sample are listed, as sequenced in a study of blood T cell repertoires in COVID-19. Sequencing used immunoSEQ multiplex PCR; TCRdb keeps in-frame clones, though not all of them. The top ten clones hold 7.5% to 9% of a sample with tens of thousands of clones, approximately 90% of them seen once. Sequencing was done on a sample of peripheral blood. The receptors come from a human donor in a cohort sampled during active COVID-19.

This chain uses TRBV15 with TRBJ2-7, with 9 bases fitting TRBD1. Germline assignment: CDR1 LNHNV and CDR2 YYDKDF (reference sequence). The V gene end was trimmed by 1 base and the J gene end by 3 bases; junction bases not matched to a gene: 13. The length of the CDR3 is 18 residues. The DNA of the CDR3 is TGTGCCACCAGCAGAGGTTCTGTAGATTGGGGACAGGGCTACGAGCAGTACTTC. Encoded protein: CATSRGSVDWGQGYEQYF.

The chain employs TRBV30 and TRBJ1-4; the D gene is possibly TRBD1 (5 bases). The germline V gene encodes CDR1 GTSNPN and CDR2 SVGIG (reference sequence). The V end lost 0 bases, the J end lost 8 bases, and 22 bases lay between the germline ends. The CDR3 runs to 17 residues. The CDR3 loop reads CAWSVLLFAGSREKLFF. Here the CDR3 DNA reads TGTGCCTGGAGTGTACTGCTCTTCGCAGGGTCGCGGGAAAAACTGTTTTTT.

This clone has just a few counts. The chain employs TRBV6-1 and TRBJ1-2; D is perhaps TRBD1 (5 bases). This CDR3 is built from 15 residues. In germline, CDR1 is MNHNS, CDR2 SASEGT. V lost 2 bases, J lost 8 bases, and 18 bases lay in between. CDR3 sequence (DNA): TGTGCCAGCAGTGAAACGGGGACTTCCTTCTCGGGCTACACCTTC. Translation gives CASSETGTSFSGYTF.

The chain is built from TRBV30 and TRBJ1-3; D might be TRBD1 (5 bases). This CDR3 contains 15 residues. Germline V gene sequence: CDR1 GTSNPN, CDR2 SVGIG (reference sequence). V lost 0 bases and J 2 bases, leaving 11 bases between the germline ends. The CDR3 reads CAWSVGGETGNTIYF. The CDR3 DNA is TGTGCCTGGAGTGTCGGGGGGGAAACTGGAAACACCATATATTTT.

The chain has TRBV5-5 and TRBJ2-7; D gene uncertain. Deletions cut 0 bases from V and 0 bases from J, with 4 bases between. Germline CDR1 is SGHKS and CDR2 is YYEKEE (reference sequence). The length of the CDR3 is 13 residues. The CDR3 protein is CASSLASSYEQYF. DNA of the CDR3: TGTGCCAGCAGCTTGGCCAGCTCCTACGAGCAGTACTTC. Full variable domain (outside the CDR3, taken from reference TRBV5-5 and TRBJ2-7): DAGVTQSPTHLIKTRGQQVTLRCSPISGHKSVSWYQQVLGQGPQFIFQYYEKEERGRGNFPDRFSARQFPNYSSELNVNALLLGDSALYLCASSLASSYEQYFGPGTRLTVT.

V is TRBV3-1 (or the pseudogene TRBV3-2) and J is TRBJ1-5; D is perhaps TRBD1 (6 bases). This CDR3 has 15 amino acids. The V gene lost 4 bases and the J gene lost 6 bases, with 16 bases spanning the gap. Germline CDR1 and CDR2: LGHDT and YNNKEL (reference sequence). CDR3 sequence: CASSRSTGPTQPQHF. The CDR3 region has the DNA TGTGCCAGCAGCCGATCAACAGGGCCCACTCAGCCCCAGCATTTT.

The table lists this clone with a count of one. The gene calls are TRBV6-5 and TRBJ1-5, with 7 bases lining up with TRBD1. The V gene's germline CDR1 is MNHEY and CDR2 SVGAGI. V dropped 8 bases and J dropped 3; count of bases not matched to a gene: 7. This CDR3 has 14 amino acids. In DNA, the CDR3 is TGTGCCAGCCGAACAGGGGCCACCAATCAGCCCCAGCATTTT. This encodes CASRTGATNQPQHF.

The CDR3 loop is CAPLGLASEQYF. For the CDR3, the DNA is TGTGCCCCTTTGGGACTAGCAAGCGAGCAGTACTTC. V usage is TRBV7-2 and J usage is TRBJ2-7; 9 bases align to TRBD2. V lost 11 bases to trimming and J lost 6 bases; unmatched junction nucleotides: 8. CDR1 and CDR2 from the germline V gene are SGHTA and FQGNSA. This CDR3 region has 12 residues.

The rearrangement joins TRBV7-8 to TRBJ2-7; TRBD1 agrees at 7 bases. The CDR3 is made up of 14 amino acids. Germline values: CDR1 SGHVS, CDR2 FQNEAQ. Trimming at V came to 2 bases and at J to 2 bases, leaving 3 bases not matched to a gene. CDR3 sequence: CASSLTGQTYEQYF. DNA for the CDR3: TGTGCCAGCAGCTTAACGGGACAGACCTACGAGCAGTACTTC.

The chain links TRBV19 to TRBJ1-5; D unclear. The CDR3 sequence is 13 residues long. V was cut by 5 bases and J by 6 bases, with 11 bases left in between. The germline gives CDR1 LNHDA, CDR2 SQIVND (reference sequence). The CDR3 DNA sequence: TGTGCCAGTAGTTTGAAACGGGGTCAGCCCCAGCATTTT. This codes for CASSLKRGQPQHF.